This TCR beta chain was recovered during a study of T cells in Graves' hyperthyroidism and ophthalmopathy. General study findings and limits: Within blood appeared most thyroid clonotypes that had expanded above 0.001.

Graves' hyperthyroidism showing no ophthalmopathy progression within 18 months was considered stable. The study left out patients who had uncontrolled infection, other autoimmune disease, pregnancy or lactation. The diagnostic basis comprised clinical symptoms, serum thyroxine and TRAb, thyroid ultrasound and orbital computed tomography. Template material for amplifying TCR beta CDR3 regions consisted of RNA transcripts. The HTBI primer set served for first-round RT-PCR of the TCR CDR3. One entry per CDR3 protein, called by TCRdb with MiXCR from the multiplex PCR reads. The data contain over 700,000 distinct CDR3 sequences, more than 30% of them singletons. This CDR3 is 14 amino acids long. V lost 8 bases and J lost 0, with 10 bases in between. Turning to this clonotype: Its antigen is not identified.

The sequence was collected from a man between 18 and 35 years old with Graves' hyperthyroidism. Specimen: blood. J is TRBJ1-4 and V is TRBV12-3 or TRBV12-4; D is possibly TRBD1 (5 bases). The CDR3 sequence: CASGKTATNEKLFF. The CDR3, as DNA: TGTGCCAGCGGAAAGACAGCAACTAATGAAAAACTGTTTTTT.